This TCR beta chain was sequenced in a study of cytomegalovirus exposure and HLA in healthy donors. Study results and limitations: In vitro checks showed that a few CMV-associated chains really do target CMV antigens. A missense DCLRE1C variant was associated with V- and J-gene trimming of TCR beta chains in a later analysis, and an independent cohort replicated the association.

Remarks on this clone: Its cognate antigen is unknown.

Looked up from germline, CDR1 is MGHDK and CDR2 is SYGVNS. The CDR3 totals 11 residues. V was shortened by 3 bases and J by 6 bases, with 2 bases between the two germline ends. PCR involved 60 Vbeta and 13 Jbeta primers. Measured with immunoSEQ multiplex PCR; TCRdb has only the in-frame clones, and not every one. In the table there are fewer than 250,000 clones, approximately 88% of which are singletons. The sequenced material came from PBMCs. The clonotype comes from a boy between 2 and 10 years old in good health and CMV-seronegative. The V and J genes are TRBV25-1 and TRBJ2-2; no reliable D call. The CDR3 DNA is TGTGCCAGCAGTGACGCCGGGGAGCTGTTTTTT. Its protein product is CASSDAGELFF.